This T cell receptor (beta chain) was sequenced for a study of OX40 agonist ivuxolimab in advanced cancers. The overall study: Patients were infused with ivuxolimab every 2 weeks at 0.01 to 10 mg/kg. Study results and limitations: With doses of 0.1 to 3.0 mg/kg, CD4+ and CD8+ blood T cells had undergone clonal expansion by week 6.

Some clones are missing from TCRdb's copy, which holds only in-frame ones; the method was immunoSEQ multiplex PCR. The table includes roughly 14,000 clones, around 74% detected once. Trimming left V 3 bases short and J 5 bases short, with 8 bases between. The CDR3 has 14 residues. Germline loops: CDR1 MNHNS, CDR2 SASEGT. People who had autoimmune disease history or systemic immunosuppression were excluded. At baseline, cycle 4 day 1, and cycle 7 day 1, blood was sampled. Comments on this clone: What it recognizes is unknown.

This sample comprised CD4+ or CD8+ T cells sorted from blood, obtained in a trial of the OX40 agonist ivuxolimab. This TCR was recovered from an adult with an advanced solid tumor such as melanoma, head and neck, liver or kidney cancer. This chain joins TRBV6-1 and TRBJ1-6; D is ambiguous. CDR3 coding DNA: TGTGCCAGCAGTGACCGGACCGATAATTCACCCCTCCACTTT. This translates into CASSDRTDNSPLHF.